The present T cell receptor beta chain was sequenced within a study of T cell responses to AZD1222 COVID-19 vaccine (dated by TCRdb to about 2021). A note on the overall study: A total of 230 to 250 trial participants underwent TCR sequencing, of whom approximately 210 received two doses of AZD1222 and 26 received two doses of the MenACWY control vaccine. Trial participants were enrolled by age into subgroups of 18-55, 56-69 and 70-plus years, and roughly 150, 30 and 60 TCR-sequenced participants, respectively, were included in these subgroups.

Points on this clone: Its specific antigen is unknown. No base quality information exists; no much larger clone differs at one position.

What the authors observed across the whole study: Conclusions about previously exposed vaccinees are limited because only six or seven AZD1222 recipients were SARS-CoV-2 seropositive at baseline. Epitopes outside the regions mutated in the B.1.351 and B.1.1.7 variants were reportedly recognized by nearly half of the unique spike-specific TCRs. A significant rise in spike-specific TCR breadth and depth was observed after two AZD1222 doses relative to day 0 and relative to MenACWY recipients. In the small 56-69-year group, the increase in depth fell short of significance, most likely because of low power. CD4 TCRs associated with the vaccine covered the entire spike protein, and the dominant responses were in regions 160-218 and 743-854. Most participants were white British and females outnumbered males, and the authors suggested that clonal diversity may have been underestimated. No day 14 peak-response samples were available, so repertoires were characterized only after the peak T cell response.

What the time point label conveys for this sample: about 28 days (+/-7) after the second vaccine dose. Because spike-specific TCR depth and breadth did not differ between the two schedules, AZD1222 recipients who got a second dose at roughly 4 weeks were pooled with those who got a second dose at roughly 12 weeks. Vaccinee samples came from UK trials COV001 and COV002, including a single-blind randomized controlled phase 2/3 trial of AZD1222 (ChAdOx1 nCoV-19) in healthy adults. Trial participant PBMC samples were collected at day 0 and day 28 after the second dose for TCRbeta chain sequencing. The CDR3 regions of human TCRbeta chains were analyzed by immunosequencing. The paper's data handling went like this. TCRs in the repertoires were compared against a reference library of SARS-CoV-2-specific TCRs that had been generated with the MIRA antigen-specificity platform. Breadth meant the fraction of unique TCRs that were SARS-CoV-2-associated, whereas depth meant the fraction of total T cells that were SARS-CoV-2-associated. Using the MIRA data, each spike-specific TCR was mapped to the spike region that the TCR reacts to and placed in a CD4 or CD8 class. Log10-transformed breadth and depth values were compared by one-way ANOVA with Sidak's multiple comparisons tests. This is the immuneACCESS table as TCRdb keeps it, with only in-frame sequences that have V and J called. A part of the clones is gone; compared with another copy, unresolved V genes explain less than half, and the rest is unexplained. V, J and clone size are taken as reported in that table, and D and trimming were inferred from the DNA itself. This sample lists fewer than 120,000 clones; roughly 93% were detected once. The ten largest clones capture 2.9% of the sample.

The sequence was obtained from an adult who received the AZD1222 COVID-19 vaccine. The sample here was peripheral blood, taken 28 days after the second AZD1222 dose.

The bases are TGCGCCAGCAGCCAAATAGCGGGGGGGTTTAGTGGGCACAATGAGCAGTTCTTC. Its protein reads: CASSQIAGGFSGHNEQFF. The chain employs TRBV4-1 and TRBJ2-1, and 11 bases in between align with TRBD2. The CDR3, cysteine through phenylalanine, is 18 amino acids long. Only the CDR3 DNA is retained, 54 bases long and in frame from the first base. V loses 2 bases at its end and J loses 5 bases; junction bases beyond the gene matches: 11. In the germline V gene, CDR1 corresponds to MGHRA and CDR2 to YSYEKL.